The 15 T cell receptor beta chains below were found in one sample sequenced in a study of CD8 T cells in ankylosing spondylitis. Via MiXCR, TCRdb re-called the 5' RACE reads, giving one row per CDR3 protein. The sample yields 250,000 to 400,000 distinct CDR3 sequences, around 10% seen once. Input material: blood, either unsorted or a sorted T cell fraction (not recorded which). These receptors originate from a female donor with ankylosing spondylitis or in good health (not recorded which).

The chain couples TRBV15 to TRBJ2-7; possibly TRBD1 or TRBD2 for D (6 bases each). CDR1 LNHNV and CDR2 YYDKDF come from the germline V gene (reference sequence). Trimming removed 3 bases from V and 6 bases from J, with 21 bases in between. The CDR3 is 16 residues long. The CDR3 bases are TGTGCCACCAGCAGGGTTCGGGGGCCCTCAGAGCTCGAGCAGTACTTC. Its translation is CATSRVRGPSELEQYF.

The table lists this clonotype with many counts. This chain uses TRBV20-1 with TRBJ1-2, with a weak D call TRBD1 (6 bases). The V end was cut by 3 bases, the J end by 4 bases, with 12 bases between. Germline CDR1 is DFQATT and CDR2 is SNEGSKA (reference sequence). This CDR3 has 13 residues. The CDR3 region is CSARTQGLYGYTF. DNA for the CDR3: TGCAGTGCTAGGACCCAGGGGCTCTATGGCTACACCTTC.

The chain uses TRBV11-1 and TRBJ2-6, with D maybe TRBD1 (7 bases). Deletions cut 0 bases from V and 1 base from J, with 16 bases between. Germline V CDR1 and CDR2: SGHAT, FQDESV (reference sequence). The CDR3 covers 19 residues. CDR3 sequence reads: CASSLAWGRGTSGANVLTF. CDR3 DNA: TGTGCCAGCAGCTTAGCATGGGGCAGGGGGACTTCTGGGGCCAACGTCCTGACTTTC.

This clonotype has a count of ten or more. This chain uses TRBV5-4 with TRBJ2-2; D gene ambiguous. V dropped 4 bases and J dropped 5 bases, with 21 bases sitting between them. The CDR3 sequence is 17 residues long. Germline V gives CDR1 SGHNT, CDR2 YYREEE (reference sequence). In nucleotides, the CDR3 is TGTGCCAGCAGCCTACCCGAAGGCTGGAGTTCAACCGGGGAGCTGTTTTTT. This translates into CASSLPEGWSSTGELFF.

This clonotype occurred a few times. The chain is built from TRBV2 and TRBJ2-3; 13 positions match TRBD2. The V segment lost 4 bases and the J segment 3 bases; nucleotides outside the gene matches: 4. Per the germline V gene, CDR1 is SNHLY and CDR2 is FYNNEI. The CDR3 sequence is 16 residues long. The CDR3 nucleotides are TGTGCCAGCAGTGTGACTAGCGGGGGGTATACAGATACGCAGTATTTT. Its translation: CASSVTSGGYTDTQYF.

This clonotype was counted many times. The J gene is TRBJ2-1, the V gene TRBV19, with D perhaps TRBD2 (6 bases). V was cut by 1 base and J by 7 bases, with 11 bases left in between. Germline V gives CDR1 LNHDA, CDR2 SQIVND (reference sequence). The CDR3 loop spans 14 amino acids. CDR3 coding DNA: TGTGCCAGTAGTATAGCGGGAGCTTATAATGAGCAGTTCTTC. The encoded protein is CASSIAGAYNEQFF. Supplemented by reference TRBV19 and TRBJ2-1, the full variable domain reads DGGITQSPKYLFRKEGQNVTLSCEQNLNHDAMYWYRQDPGQGLRLIYYSQIVNDFQKGDIAEGYSVSREKKESFPLTVTSAQKNPTAFYLCASSIAGAYNEQFFGPGTRLTVL.

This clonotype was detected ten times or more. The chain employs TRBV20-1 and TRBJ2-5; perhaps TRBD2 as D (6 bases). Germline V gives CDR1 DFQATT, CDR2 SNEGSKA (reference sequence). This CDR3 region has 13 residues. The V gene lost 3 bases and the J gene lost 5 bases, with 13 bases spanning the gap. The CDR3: CSAREGLLETQYF. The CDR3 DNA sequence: TGCAGTGCTAGGGAGGGGTTGCTTGAGACCCAGTACTTC.

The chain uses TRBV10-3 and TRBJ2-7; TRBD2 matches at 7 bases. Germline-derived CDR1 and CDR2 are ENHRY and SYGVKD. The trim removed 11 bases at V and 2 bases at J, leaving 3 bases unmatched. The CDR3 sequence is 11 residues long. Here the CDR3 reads CAGGDTYEQYF. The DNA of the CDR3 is TGTGCCGGGGGGGATACCTACGAGCAGTACTTC.

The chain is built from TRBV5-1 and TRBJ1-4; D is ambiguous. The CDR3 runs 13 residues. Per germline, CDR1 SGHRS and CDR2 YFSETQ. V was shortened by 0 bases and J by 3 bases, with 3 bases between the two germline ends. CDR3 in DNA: TGCGCCAGCAGCTTGGAGCCTAATGAAAAACTGTTTTTT. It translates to CASSLEPNEKLFF.

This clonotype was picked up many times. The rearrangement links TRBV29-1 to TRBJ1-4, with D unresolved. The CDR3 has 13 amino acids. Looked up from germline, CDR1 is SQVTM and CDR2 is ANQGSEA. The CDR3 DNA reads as TGCAGTATCGGGCTGGCAACTAATGAAAAACTGTTTTTT. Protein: CSIGLATNEKLFF. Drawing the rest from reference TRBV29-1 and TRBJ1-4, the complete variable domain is SAVISQKPSRDICQRGTSLTIQCQVDSQVTMMFWYRQQPGQSLTLIATANQGSEATYESGFVIDKFPISRPNLTFSTLTVSNMSPEDSSIYLCSIGLATNEKLFFGSGTQLSVL.

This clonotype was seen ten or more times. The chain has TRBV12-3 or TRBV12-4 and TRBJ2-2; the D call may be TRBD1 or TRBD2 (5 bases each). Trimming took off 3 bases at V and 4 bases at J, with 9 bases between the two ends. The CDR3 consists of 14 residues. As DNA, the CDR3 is TGTGCCAGCAGTTTTTCCGGGGCCACCGGGGAGCTGTTTTTT. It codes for CASSFSGATGELFF.

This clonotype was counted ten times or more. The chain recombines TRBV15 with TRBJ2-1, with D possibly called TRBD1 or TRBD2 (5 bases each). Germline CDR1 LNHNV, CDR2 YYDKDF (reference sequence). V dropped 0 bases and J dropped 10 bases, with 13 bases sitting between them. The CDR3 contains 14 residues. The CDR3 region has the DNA TGTGCCACCAGCAGAGATCTTCTCGGGGACGAGCAGTTCTTC. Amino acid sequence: CATSRDLLGDEQFF. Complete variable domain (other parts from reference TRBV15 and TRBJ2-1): DAMVIQNPRYQVTQFGKPVTLSCSQTLNHNVMYWYQQKSSQAPKLLFHYYDKDFNNEADTPDNFQSRRPNTSFCFLDIRSPGLGDTAMYLCATSRDLLGDEQFFGPGTRLTVL.

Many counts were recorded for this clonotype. The CDR3 DNA is TGCAGTGCTAGAGACTTAGCGGCCCCCTACGAGCAGTACTTC. Translated: CSARDLAAPYEQYF. The rearrangement links TRBV20-1 to TRBJ2-7; a possible D gene is TRBD2 (6 bases). The germline V gene has CDR1 DFQATT and CDR2 SNEGSKA (reference sequence). The CDR3 length is 14 residues. Trimming removed 0 bases at V and 2 bases at J, with 11 bases between.

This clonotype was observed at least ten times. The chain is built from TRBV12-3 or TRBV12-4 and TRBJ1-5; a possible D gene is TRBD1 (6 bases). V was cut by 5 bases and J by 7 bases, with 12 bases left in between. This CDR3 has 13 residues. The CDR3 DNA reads TGTGCCAGCAGTGAACAGGGAGGGCAGCCCCAGCATTTT. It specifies CASSEQGGQPQHF.

The CDR3 sequence: CSADTGLAGGMTDTQYF. CDR3 in DNA: TGCAGTGCTGATACGGGACTAGCGGGGGGGATGACAGATACGCAGTATTTT. This chain links TRBV20-1 with TRBJ2-3; 16 bases line up with TRBD2. Germline V lookup: CDR1 DFQATT, CDR2 SNEGSKA (reference sequence). This CDR3 region has 17 residues. The ends lost 5 bases at V and 3 bases at J; junction bases unmatched: 8.